Given below is one T cell receptor beta chain in context. The record originates from a study of OX40 agonist ivuxolimab in advanced cancers. The data were produced by immunoSEQ multiplex PCR, yet TCRdb's version contains in-frame clones alone and is incomplete. This sample carries approximately 84,000 clones, around four fifths of them seen once, and the ten largest clones take approximately 2.6%. This CDR3 contains 12 residues. The trim removed 6 bases at V and 8 bases at J, leaving 5 bases unmatched. The germline gives CDR1 MNHEY, CDR2 SVGAGI. This rearrangement joins TRBV6-5 to TRBJ2-3, with 7 bases matching TRBD2. The TCR sequence derives from an adult with an advanced solid tumor such as melanoma, head and neck, liver or kidney cancer. The input for sequencing was CD4+ or CD8+ T cells sorted from blood, taken in a trial of the OX40 agonist ivuxolimab. The CDR3 nucleotides are TGTGCCAGCAGGGTGGGGGAGGGTACGCAGTATTTT. Translation gives CASRVGEGTQYF.